What follows are 23 T cell receptor beta chains derived from one specimen sequenced in a study of blood T cell repertoires in COVID-19. Profiling relied on immunoSEQ multiplex PCR, and the TCRdb table lists in-frame clones only, not all of them. The sample includes 200,000 to 250,000 clones, approximately 81% of them seen just once. Sample: PBMCs or T cells enriched from blood (not recorded which). The receptors were gathered from a man in his forties who had recovered from COVID-19.

The chain employs TRBV25-1 and TRBJ1-4, with TRBD1 matching over 10 bases. The junction had 4 bases not matched to a gene; V was cut back by 4 bases and J by 8 bases. The CDR3 runs to 14 residues. In germline, CDR1 is MGHDK, CDR2 SYGVNS. CDR3 in amino acids: CASSARDRGEKLFF. CDR3 DNA sequence: TGTGCCAGCAGTGCCCGGGACAGGGGCGAAAAACTGTTTTTT. Supplemented by reference TRBV25-1 and TRBJ1-4, the full variable domain reads EADIYQTPRYLVIGTGKKITLECSQTMGHDKMYWYQQDPGMELHLIHYSYGVNSTEKGDLSSESTVSRIRTEHFPLTLESARPSHTSQYLCASSARDRGEKLFFGSGTQLSVL.

The chain combines TRBV5-1 with TRBJ1-3; 7 positions match TRBD1. CDR1 and CDR2 from the germline V gene are SGHRS and YFSETQ. The CDR3 consists of 15 residues. V shed 3 bases and J 3 bases; nucleotides not matched to a gene: 6. As DNA, the CDR3 is TGCGCCAGCAGCTCGACAGGGAATAGTGGAAACACCATATATTTT. Its translation: CASSSTGNSGNTIYF. Based on the CDR3 plus reference TRBV5-1 and TRBJ1-3, the full variable domain is KAGVTQTPRYLIKTRGQQVTLSCSPISGHRSVSWYQQTPGQGLQFLFEYFSETQRNKGNFPGRFSGRQFSNSRSEMNVSTLELGDSALYLCASSSTGNSGNTIYFGEGSWLTVV.

The chain employs TRBV13 and TRBJ2-2, with a possible D match to TRBD1 (5 bases). The CDR3 has 15 residues. Germline V gives CDR1 PRHDT, CDR2 FYEKMQ (reference sequence). Trimming took 5 bases from V and 1 from J, leaving 11 bases between them. The DNA of the CDR3 is TGTGCCAGCAGCCTCGGGCAGGGGAACACCGGGGAGCTGTTTTTT. Its protein is CASSLGQGNTGELFF.

The chain couples TRBV5-6 to TRBJ2-1; 10 bases are a match to TRBD1. J was trimmed by 7 bases and V by 0 bases; bases with no gene match: 7. The germline gives CDR1 SGHDT, CDR2 YYEEEE. The CDR3 has 16 residues. The chain's CDR3 is CASSLGGQGLFNEQFF. The CDR3 DNA sequence: TGTGCCAGCAGCTTGGGGGGACAGGGGTTGTTTAATGAGCAGTTCTTC.

The chain combines TRBV9 with TRBJ1-1, with 9 bases aligning to TRBD1. V shed 3 bases and J 0 bases; nucleotides not matched to a gene: 0. Germline values: CDR1 SGDLS, CDR2 YYNGEE. The CDR3 has 14 residues. The CDR3 reads CASSGTGVNTEAFF. In DNA, the CDR3 is TGTGCCAGCAGCGGGACAGGGGTGAACACTGAAGCTTTCTTT.

V usage is TRBV7-6 and J usage is TRBJ2-1; TRBD1 agrees at 9 bases. Germline CDR1 is SGHVS and CDR2 is FNYEAQ. J lost 5 bases, V lost 5 bases, and 4 bases had no gene match. The CDR3 consists of 14 residues. The CDR3 DNA sequence: TGTGCCAGCAGCCCATGGACAGGGGACAATGAGCAGTTCTTC. Translating gives CASSPWTGDNEQFF.

This chain uses TRBV6-1 with TRBJ1-1; D gene ambiguous. The V end lost 4 bases, the J end lost 2 bases, and 17 bases lay between the germline ends. The CDR3 has 16 amino acids. Looked up from germline, CDR1 is MNHNS and CDR2 is SASEGT. CDR3: CASSARDFGRNTEAFF. Written as DNA, the CDR3 is TGTGCCAGCAGTGCCCGGGATTTTGGGCGTAACACTGAAGCTTTCTTT.

The V and J genes are TRBV30 and TRBJ2-5; 9 positions agree with TRBD1. The CDR3 sequence is 13 residues long. Losses at the gene ends were 8 bases for V and 4 bases for J; bases not matched to a gene: 8. Germline V lookup: CDR1 GTSNPN, CDR2 SVGIG (reference sequence). The CDR3 DNA reads as TGTGCCGGGGAAACAGGGGGCGTAGAGACCCAGTACTTC. It codes for CAGETGGVETQYF.

The chain couples TRBV19 to TRBJ2-3; D possibly corresponds to TRBD2 (6 bases). The CDR3 is made up of 14 amino acids. Germline V gene data show CDR1 as LNHDA and CDR2 as SQIVND (reference sequence). The V and J ends lost 5 bases and 2 bases respectively, with 11 bases between them. CDR3: CASSPSALTDTQYF. CDR3 nucleotide sequence: TGTGCCAGTAGTCCTAGCGCGCTCACAGATACGCAGTATTTT. Supplemented by reference TRBV19 and TRBJ2-3, the full variable domain reads DGGITQSPKYLFRKEGQNVTLSCEQNLNHDAMYWYRQDPGQGLRLIYYSQIVNDFQKGDIAEGYSVSREKKESFPLTVTSAQKNPTAFYLCASSPSALTDTQYFGPGTRLTVL.

The chain has TRBV5-5 and TRBJ2-5; possibly TRBD2 for D (6 bases). The germline V gene encodes CDR1 SGHKS and CDR2 YYEKEE (reference sequence). This CDR3 comprises 15 residues. V lost 4 bases, J lost 5 bases, and 18 bases lay in between. CDR3 DNA: TGTGCCAGCAGCCAGGGACTGGGGAAGGCGGAGACCCAGTACTTC. Its protein product is CASSQGLGKAETQYF.

This chain uses TRBV19 with TRBJ1-1; 7 bases map to TRBD1. CDR1 LNHDA and CDR2 SQIVND come from the germline V gene (reference sequence). The CDR3 has 15 amino acids. V shed 10 bases, J shed 3 bases, and the junction held 14 bases outside the gene matches. This CDR3 is CATKPRQGSYTEAFF. The CDR3 nucleotides are TGTGCCACAAAGCCAAGACAGGGAAGCTACACTGAAGCTTTCTTT.

This rearrangement joins TRBV7-2 to TRBJ2-7; 7 bases match TRBD1. Germline-derived CDR1 and CDR2 are SGHTA and FQGNSA. Trimming cost V 5 bases and J 1 base; bases outside gene matches: 8. The CDR3 sequence is 15 residues long. CDR3 sequence reads: CASSPNRDSSYEQYF. CDR3 coding DNA: TGTGCCAGCAGCCCAAACCGGGACAGTTCCTACGAGCAGTACTTC.

CDR3 nucleotide sequence: TGCGCCAGCAGCCAAGACGCAACAGGGGGCTTATACGAGCAGTACTTC. Amino acids: CASSQDATGGLYEQYF. The rearrangement links TRBV4-1 to TRBJ2-7; 9 nucleotides match TRBD1. The trim removed 0 bases at V and 4 bases at J, leaving 7 bases unmatched. Germline values: CDR1 MGHRA, CDR2 YSYEKL. The CDR3 consists of 16 residues.

The V gene is TRBV24-1, the J gene TRBJ2-3, with 9 bases identical to TRBD2. The CDR3 totals 15 residues. V was clipped by 3 bases and J by 4 bases; unmatched bases: 4. The germline CDR1 and CDR2 sequences are KGHDR and SFDVKD. The CDR3 loop reads CATSDPAGGADTQYF. The CDR3 bases are TGTGCCACCAGTGATCCAGCGGGAGGCGCAGATACGCAGTATTTT.

The chain links TRBV7-9 to TRBJ2-2, with 8 bases that match TRBD2. Trimming took 2 bases from V and 4 from J; bases not matched to a gene: 6. The CDR3 totals 16 residues. Germline V lookup: CDR1 SEHNR, CDR2 FQNEAQ (reference sequence). The CDR3 is CASSLTSGRSTGELFF. CDR3 coding DNA: TGTGCCAGCAGCTTAACTAGCGGTCGGTCCACCGGGGAGCTGTTTTTT.

With respect to this clone: At the DNA level, this CDR3 is encoded by other sequences in the same sample as well. This rearrangement joins TRBV5-8 to TRBJ2-7; TRBD2 matches 10 bases. J lost 5 bases, V lost 2 bases, and 4 bases had no gene match. This CDR3 has 14 amino acids. Germline assignment: CDR1 SGHTS and CDR2 YDEGEE. This chain's CDR3 is CASSFGLAGDEQYF. The CDR3 DNA is TGTGCCAGCAGCTTCGGCCTAGCGGGAGACGAGCAGTACTTC.

The chain couples TRBV24-1 to TRBJ1-6; 7 bases align to TRBD1. Germline CDR1 reads KGHDR; CDR2 reads SFDVKD. V was pared by 4 bases and J by 7 bases, with 6 bases of the junction left unmatched. The CDR3 has 15 residues. The CDR3 sequence is CATSDNRGSNSPLHF. CDR3 sequence (DNA): TGTGCCACCAGTGACAACAGGGGAAGCAATTCACCCCTCCACTTT.

The chain joins TRBV28 to TRBJ2-7; possibly TRBD2 for D (5 bases). Germline V CDR1 and CDR2: MDHEN, SYDVKM. The CDR3 runs to 12 residues. V gave up 5 bases and J gave up 3 bases, with 8 bases separating them. CDR3 sequence (DNA): TGTGCCAGCAGTCGGGGAGTCTACGAGCAGTACTTC. Protein sequence: CASSRGVYEQYF.

This clone was observed a single time. This chain links TRBV19 with TRBJ2-1; D is perhaps TRBD2 (5 bases). Trimming took off 6 bases at V and 6 bases at J, with 18 bases between the two ends. Germline V gene data show CDR1 as LNHDA and CDR2 as SQIVND (reference sequence). The CDR3 runs to 15 residues. In nucleotides, the CDR3 is TGTGCCAGTAGACACGGAGGAGGTCTCGCCAATGAGCAGTTCTTC. Translated, it gives CASRHGGGLANEQFF.

The CDR3 DNA sequence: TGCGCCAGCAGCGTCGGGAAAAACACCGGGGAGCTGTTTTTT. Amino acid sequence: CASSVGKNTGELFF. The V gene is TRBV5-1, the J gene TRBJ2-2, with D possibly being TRBD2 (5 bases). Germline CDR1 reads SGHRS; CDR2 reads YFSETQ. Trimming took 4 bases from V and 2 from J, leaving 9 bases between them. CDR3 length: 14 residues.

The chain couples TRBV5-5 to TRBJ2-6; no reliable D call. This CDR3 comprises 16 residues. V was pared by 0 bases and J by 11 bases, with 18 bases between. Germline V lookup: CDR1 SGHKS, CDR2 YYEKEE (reference sequence). DNA for the CDR3: TGTGCCAGCAGCTTGGCTCCCCGAGGCCTTGGAGACGTCCTGACTTTC. Encoded protein: CASSLAPRGLGDVLTF.

The chain combines TRBV30 with TRBJ2-5; 8 bases map to TRBD1. The V gene end was trimmed by 5 bases and the J gene end by 4 bases; junction bases not matched to a gene: 12. The germline V gene has CDR1 GTSNPN and CDR2 SVGIG (reference sequence). The CDR3 extends over 15 amino acids. In DNA, the CDR3 is TGTGCCTGGGGACCCTCCAGGGGGCTCGGAGAGACCCAGTACTTC. Protein product: CAWGPSRGLGETQYF.

The chain has TRBV4-2 and TRBJ2-7; 10 bases are shared with TRBD1. Germline values: CDR1 LGHNA, CDR2 YNFKEQ. V gave up 3 bases and J gave up 6 bases; unmatched junction bases: 5. This CDR3 has 14 amino acids. CDR3 sequence reads: CASSHQGTGVEQYF. In DNA, the CDR3 is TGTGCCAGCAGCCACCAAGGGACAGGGGTCGAGCAGTACTTC.